This T cell receptor (beta chain) was profiled in a study of cytomegalovirus exposure and HLA in healthy donors. Across the study: In a later analysis, the roughly 120 validation repertoires were reported to have used the same platform as the approximately 700 first-cohort repertoires.

The germline V and J ends were trimmed by 4 bases and 0 bases, with 25 bases remaining between them. CDR1 MGHRA and CDR2 YSYEKL come from the germline V gene. The CDR3 contains 20 residues. Here immunoSEQ multiplex PCR was the method, and the copy in TCRdb shows in-frame clones only, minus some. The table shows about 150,000 clones, with about 94% occurring only once. Details on this clone: The target antigen is unknown.

Notes on the study in general: Accounts indicate the classifier identified cytomegalovirus status with strong specificity and sensitivity. In the roughly 120 validation repertoires, 94% of cluster scores exceeded 0, per a later analysis.

This TCR was sampled from a man younger than 35 in good health and CMV-seropositive. The chain uses TRBV4-1 and TRBJ1-5; D might be TRBD1 (5 bases). The sample comprised PBMCs. CDR3 amino acids: CASSRRPRDGETYSNQPQHF. In DNA, the CDR3 is TGCGCCAGCAGCCGCCGACCGCGGGACGGCGAAACTTATAGCAATCAGCCCCAGCATTTT.